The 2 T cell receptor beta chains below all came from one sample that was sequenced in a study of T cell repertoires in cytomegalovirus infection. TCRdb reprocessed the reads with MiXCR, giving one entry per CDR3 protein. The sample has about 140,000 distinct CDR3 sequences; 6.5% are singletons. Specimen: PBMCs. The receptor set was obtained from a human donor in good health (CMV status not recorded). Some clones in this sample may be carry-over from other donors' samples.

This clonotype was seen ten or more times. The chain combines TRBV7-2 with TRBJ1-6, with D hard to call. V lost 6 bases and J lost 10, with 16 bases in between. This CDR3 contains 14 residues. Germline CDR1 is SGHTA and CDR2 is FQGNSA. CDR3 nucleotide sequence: TGTGCCAGCAGGGATAGGGTAGTTGGATCACCCCTCCACTTT. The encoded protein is CASRDRVVGSPLHF.

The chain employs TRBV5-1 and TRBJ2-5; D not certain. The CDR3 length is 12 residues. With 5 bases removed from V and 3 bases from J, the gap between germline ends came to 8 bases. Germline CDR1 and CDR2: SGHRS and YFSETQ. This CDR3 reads CASRFSEETQYF. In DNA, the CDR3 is TGCGCCAGCAGGTTCAGCGAAGAGACCCAGTACTTC.